This entry lists 4 T cell receptor beta chains sequenced from one sample in a study of blood T cells in healthy people across ages. The use of a sample-barcoded 5' primer and a J-beta primer mix characterized a second PCR of about 7 to 12 cycles. One entry per CDR3 protein results from TCRdb running MiXCR on the 5' RACE reads. The sample contains around 1,000,000 distinct CDR3 sequences, approximately 25% of which appear only once. These same data were also listed under a study on T cells of mothers and their children.

Sequencing was performed on blood. The source of these receptors is a girl aged 2-15 years in good health.

This clonotype was picked up a small number of times. The CDR3 DNA is TGTGCCAGCAGTGGTGCCGGGACTTTCCAAGAGACCCAGTACTTC. Translating gives CASSGAGTFQETQYF. The chain uses TRBV27 and TRBJ2-5, with D tentatively TRBD2 (6 bases). Germline V lookup: CDR1 MNHEY, CDR2 SMNVEV (reference sequence). V dropped 5 bases and J dropped 1 base, with 14 bases sitting between them. This CDR3 comprises 15 residues.

This clonotype occurred a few times. Written as DNA, the CDR3 is TGTGCCACCAGCAGAGATCGTACAGGGGATGGCTACACCTTC. Translating it yields CATSRDRTGDGYTF. The chain recombines TRBV15 with TRBJ1-2; 7 bases are a match to TRBD1. J lost 6 bases, V lost 0 bases, and 4 bases had no gene match. The CDR3 has 14 amino acids. Germline CDR1 reads LNHNV; CDR2 reads YYDKDF (reference sequence).

The V gene is TRBV4-1, the J gene TRBJ2-3; D may be TRBD2 (6 bases). CDR3 length: 19 amino acids. CDR1 and CDR2 from the germline V gene are MGHRA and YSYEKL. Trimming cost V 3 bases and J 4 bases, with 26 bases left between them. The CDR3 is CASSHLPTALARGSDTQYF. CDR3 DNA sequence: TGCGCCAGCAGCCATCTCCCAACCGCCCTAGCGAGAGGGTCAGATACGCAGTATTTT.

The chain uses TRBV11-3 and TRBJ2-2, with TRBD1 matching 8 bases. V lost 4 bases and J lost 5; bases outside the gene matches: 12. Germline lookup yields CDR1 SGHNT and CDR2 YENEEA. This CDR3 comprises 17 residues. The CDR3 loop reads CASSSRTGRAWTGELFF. CDR3 coding DNA: TGTGCCAGCAGCTCTCGGACAGGGCGGGCATGGACCGGGGAGCTGTTTTTT.